What follows describes a single T cell receptor (beta chain). The data were obtained in a study of shared clonotypes between healthy human individuals. Data came from immunoSEQ multiplex PCR; TCRdb stores just in-frame clones and leaves some out. The sample has approximately 2.5 million clones, under 95% seen once. The V end was cut by 1 base, the J end by 4 bases, with 10 bases between. Looked up from germline, CDR1 is SGHTA and CDR2 is FQGNSA. The CDR3 consists of 14 residues. The receptor was derived from a man aged 18 to 35 in good health. Some clones in this sample may be carry-over from other donors' samples. Sequencing was performed on naive CD4+ T cells from PBMCs. Subset here: CD45RA+ positively selected. V and J are TRBV7-2 and TRBJ2-5; D may be TRBD1 (6 bases). The CDR3 sequence is CASSLVQGLETQYF. DNA of the CDR3: TGTGCCAGCAGCTTAGTACAGGGCTTAGAGACCCAGTACTTC.